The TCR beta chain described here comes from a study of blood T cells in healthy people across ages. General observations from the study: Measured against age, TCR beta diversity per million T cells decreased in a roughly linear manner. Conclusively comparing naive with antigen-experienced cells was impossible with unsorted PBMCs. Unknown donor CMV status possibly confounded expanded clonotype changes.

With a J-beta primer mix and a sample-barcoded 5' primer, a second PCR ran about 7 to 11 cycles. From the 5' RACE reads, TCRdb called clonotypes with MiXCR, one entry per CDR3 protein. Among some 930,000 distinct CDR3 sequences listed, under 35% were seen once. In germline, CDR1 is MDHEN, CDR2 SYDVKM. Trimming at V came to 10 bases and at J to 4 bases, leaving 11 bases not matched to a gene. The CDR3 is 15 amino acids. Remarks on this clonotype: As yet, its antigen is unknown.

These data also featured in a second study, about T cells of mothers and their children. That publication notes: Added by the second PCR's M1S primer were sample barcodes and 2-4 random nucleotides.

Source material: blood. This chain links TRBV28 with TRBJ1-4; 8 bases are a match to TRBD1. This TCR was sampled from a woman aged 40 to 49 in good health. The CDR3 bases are TGTGCCAACAGCGCCGACAGGGGCCGTAATGAAAAACTGTTTTTT. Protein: CANSADRGRNEKLFF.